This T cell receptor (beta chain) was captured in a study of blood T cell repertoires in COVID-19 (dated by TCRdb to 2020 to 2022). For the wider study: Samples covering the acute and convalescent phases of COVID-19 were provided by collaborators in the United States, Italy and Spain. A de-identified subject ID, COVID-19 status, age in years and sex were almost always included in the sample metadata. Deeply sampled blood TCRbeta repertoires from subjects exposed to, actively infected with, or recovered from COVID-19 were included in the dataset. Where HLA class I and class II types were available, the types were taken from metadata supplied by the sample provider, not from assay-based typing. Samples came from the ongoing ImmuneRACE study (first 160 participants) plus 1,254 subjects from 6 global collaborators. The repertoires were released in a freely available public database meant as a resource for research on the immune response to SARS-CoV-2. The prospective study material was composed of cDNA or gDNA derived from T cells, B-cell-depleted T cells, or PBMCs.

As encoded in the germline V gene, CDR1 is SNHLY while CDR2 is FYNNEI. Ends trimmed: V by 5 bases, J by 0 bases; bases unmatched to a gene: 14. The CDR3 sequence holds 19 residues, the cysteine and phenylalanine included. The read is trimmed to its CDR3 DNA, 57 bases read in frame from base 1. TCRbeta CDR3 regions were amplified from genomic DNA by means of the immunoSEQ Assay, a bias-controlled multiplex PCR. The original methods were these. The number of nucleated cells in each sample was estimated from the amplification of reference gene primers within the assay. Sequence reads were collapsed and filtered to measure the absolute abundance of every unique TCRbeta CDR3 rearrangement. For each sample, productive Simpson clonality was calculated as the square root of Simpson's diversity index across productive rearrangements. Sourced from immuneACCESS, this table was stored by TCRdb with only in-frame sequences that have V and J called. A share of the clones is absent; for the studies checked, an unresolved V gene accounts for under half, and the remainder has no known explanation. That table gives V, J and clone size, and the DNA gave D and trimming. Counted in this sample were approximately 65,000 clones; about 93% of them appeared once. The top ten constitute about 3% of the sample.

On the study overall, not on this receptor specifically: How much clinical and demographic metadata was included differed by source and by participant, and the metadata was provided uncurated.

The collaborating institutions used their own protocols to collect whole blood in K2EDTA tubes. For TCRbeta analysis, collaborators shipped samples in one of three forms: frozen whole blood, isolated PBMCs, or DNA extracted from either of those sample types. Concerning this clone: There is no known antigen for this receptor. Base qualities are not at hand, and no much larger clone is one base apart.

The rearrangement combines TRBV2 with TRBJ2-3, and 10 bases in between align with TRBD2. The receptor's source is a man aged 65 to 85 with active COVID-19. Sequencing was performed on peripheral blood. For the CDR3, the sequence is CASSPALAGDLASTDTQYF. The bases read TGTGCCAGCAGTCCGGCTCTAGCGGGGGATTTAGCTAGCACAGATACGCAGTATTTT.